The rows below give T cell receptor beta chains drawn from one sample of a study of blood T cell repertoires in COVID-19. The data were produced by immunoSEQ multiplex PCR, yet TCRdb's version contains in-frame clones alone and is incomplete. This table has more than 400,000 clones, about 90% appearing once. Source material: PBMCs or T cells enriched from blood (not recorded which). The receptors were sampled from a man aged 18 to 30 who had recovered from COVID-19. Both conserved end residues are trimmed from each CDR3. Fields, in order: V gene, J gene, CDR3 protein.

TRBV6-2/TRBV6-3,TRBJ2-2,ASSYIADTGELF
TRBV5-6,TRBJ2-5,ASSTHNQETQY
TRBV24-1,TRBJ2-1,ATSDPGLAASSYNEQF
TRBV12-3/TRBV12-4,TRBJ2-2,ASSYRSAGELF
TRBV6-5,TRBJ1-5,ASRPEQGTQPQH
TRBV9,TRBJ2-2,ASSVEQGNTGELF
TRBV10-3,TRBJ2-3,AISDRGEDTQY
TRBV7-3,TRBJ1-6,ASSPQGDNSPLH
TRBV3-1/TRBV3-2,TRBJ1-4,ASSKGTANEKLF
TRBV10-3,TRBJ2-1,ALSAGGAVGEQF
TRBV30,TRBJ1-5,AFRQPNQPQH
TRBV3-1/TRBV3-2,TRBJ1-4,ASRGRGYTNEKLF
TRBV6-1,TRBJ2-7,ASSDLLAPSNYEQY
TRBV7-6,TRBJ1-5,ASSFRQGADQPQH
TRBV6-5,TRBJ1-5,ASSQGAGINQPQH
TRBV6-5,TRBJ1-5,ASRATRDQPQH
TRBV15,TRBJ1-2,ATSRVRTETNYGYT